A selection of T cell receptor beta chains follows, all from one sample in a study of response to subunit inactivated influenza vaccine. TCRdb itself ran the RT-PCR reads through MiXCR, one entry per CDR3 protein. The repertoire holds a few hundred thousand distinct CDR3 sequences, 12% to 15% seen once, with around 10% in the top ten. The sample here was PBMCs from blood, taken approximately 13 days after vaccination. All receptors derive from a man aged 50-60 years who received an inactivated influenza vaccine. Both conserved end residues are part of each CDR3. A D gene is named only where the DNA matches it firmly. Clone size is stated in some rows and not others, as once, few, many or a class when expanded.

d_gene: TRBD1
v_gene: TRBV3-1
abundance: few
j_gene: TRBJ2-7
CDR3aa: CASSQGKGRGFDEQYF
CDR3nt: TGTGCCAGCAGCCAAGGAAAGGGCAGGGGGTTCGACGAGCAGTACTTC

d_gene: .
v_gene: TRBV10-3
abundance: .
j_gene: TRBJ2-2
CDR3aa: CAINMEGVANTGELFF
CDR3nt: TGTGCCATCAATATGGAGGGGGTGGCGAACACCGGGGAGCTGTTTTTT

d_gene: .
v_gene: TRBV11-2
abundance: few
j_gene: TRBJ2-1
CDR3aa: CASSLGVGTGTRYDEQFF
CDR3nt: TGTGCCAGCAGCTTAGGAGTGGGGACCGGGACAAGGTACGATGAGCAGTTCTTC

d_gene: .
v_gene: TRBV5-1
abundance: many
j_gene: TRBJ2-3
CDR3aa: CASSLALGVNADTQYF
CDR3nt: TGCGCCAGCAGCTTGGCTTTGGGGGTCAACGCAGATACGCAGTATTTT

d_gene: TRBD2
v_gene: TRBV12-3/TRBV12-4
abundance: .
j_gene: TRBJ2-7
CDR3aa: CASSSSGIYYEQYF
CDR3nt: TGTGCCAGCAGTTCTAGCGGGATATACTACGAGCAGTACTTC

d_gene: .
v_gene: TRBV14
abundance: few
j_gene: TRBJ1-1
CDR3aa: CASSQLGGQGTEAFF
CDR3nt: TGTGCCAGCAGCCAACTTGGGGGCCAAGGCACTGAAGCTTTCTTT

d_gene: TRBD2
v_gene: TRBV12-3/TRBV12-4
abundance: many
j_gene: TRBJ2-3
CDR3aa: CASSFLGLGADTQYF
CDR3nt: TGTGCCAGCAGTTTTCTGGGACTAGGGGCAGATACGCAGTATTTT

d_gene: .
v_gene: TRBV27
abundance: .
j_gene: TRBJ1-5
CDR3aa: CASSYIPPGTNNQPQHF
CDR3nt: TGTGCCAGCAGTTATATACCCCCCGGGACAAATAATCAGCCCCAGCATTTT

d_gene: .
v_gene: TRBV28
abundance: .
j_gene: TRBJ2-5
CDR3aa: CASSYRAPAQETQYF
CDR3nt: TGTGCCAGCAGCTACCGGGCGCCCGCTCAAGAGACCCAGTACTTC

d_gene: TRBD1
v_gene: TRBV6-2/TRBV6-3
abundance: .
j_gene: TRBJ2-7
CDR3aa: CASSETGIYEQYF
CDR3nt: TGTGCCAGCAGTGAGACAGGGATCTACGAGCAGTACTTC

d_gene: TRBD2
v_gene: TRBV7-3
abundance: few
j_gene: TRBJ2-1
CDR3aa: CASSLSGLAGEQFF
CDR3nt: TGTGCCAGCAGCTTAAGCGGACTAGCGGGGGAGCAGTTCTTC

d_gene: .
v_gene: TRBV7-9
abundance: few
j_gene: TRBJ1-2
CDR3aa: CASSLVGRGIYGYTF
CDR3nt: TGTGCCAGCAGCCTGGTGGGCAGAGGGATCTATGGCTACACCTTC

d_gene: .
v_gene: TRBV25-1
abundance: few
j_gene: TRBJ2-7
CDR3aa: CASSAAARTAYEQYF
CDR3nt: TGTGCCAGCAGTGCGGCTGCGCGGACAGCCTACGAGCAGTACTTC

d_gene: .
v_gene: TRBV2
abundance: .
j_gene: TRBJ2-5
CDR3aa: CASSEYGARGETQYF
CDR3nt: TGTGCCAGCAGTGAATACGGGGCCCGGGGAGAGACCCAGTACTTC

d_gene: TRBD2
v_gene: TRBV11-2
abundance: .
j_gene: TRBJ2-1
CDR3aa: CASSPGTSGSIEQFF
CDR3nt: TGTGCCAGCAGCCCCGGGACTAGCGGGAGCATTGAGCAGTTCTTC

d_gene: .
v_gene: TRBV12-3/TRBV12-4
abundance: many
j_gene: TRBJ2-5
CDR3aa: CASSLLVQETQYF
CDR3nt: TGTGCCAGCAGTTTATTGGTCCAAGAGACCCAGTACTTC

d_gene: TRBD1
v_gene: TRBV5-1
abundance: few
j_gene: TRBJ2-7
CDR3aa: CASSPWARGFSEQYF
CDR3nt: TGCGCCAGCAGCCCGTGGGCCAGGGGGTTTTCGGAGCAGTACTTC

d_gene: .
v_gene: TRBV4-3
abundance: few
j_gene: TRBJ1-1
CDR3aa: CASSQNIPRLNSGTEAFF
CDR3nt: TGCGCCAGCAGCCAAAATATCCCCCGACTTAATTCGGGCACTGAAGCTTTCTTT

d_gene: .
v_gene: TRBV12-3/TRBV12-4
abundance: .
j_gene: TRBJ2-1
CDR3aa: CASRTGTGHNEQFF
CDR3nt: TGTGCCAGCAGGACCGGGACTGGACACAATGAGCAGTTCTTC

d_gene: TRBD1
v_gene: TRBV4-2
abundance: .
j_gene: TRBJ1-5
CDR3aa: CASSRTQGAREPQHF
CDR3nt: TGTGCCAGCAGCCGCACACAGGGGGCACGAGAGCCCCAGCATTTT

d_gene: TRBD1
v_gene: TRBV9
abundance: .
j_gene: TRBJ2-5
CDR3aa: CASSVGDRETQYF
CDR3nt: TGTGCCAGCAGCGTAGGGGACAGAGAGACCCAGTACTTC

d_gene: .
v_gene: TRBV7-9
abundance: few
j_gene: TRBJ2-2
CDR3aa: CASFRDTGELFF
CDR3nt: TGTGCCAGCTTCCGAGACACCGGGGAGCTGTTTTTT

d_gene: TRBD2
v_gene: TRBV29-1
abundance: few
j_gene: TRBJ2-1
CDR3aa: CSVDEREGLNEQFF
CDR3nt: TGCAGCGTTGATGAGAGGGAGGGCCTCAATGAGCAGTTCTTC

d_gene: .
v_gene: TRBV18
abundance: .
j_gene: TRBJ2-7
CDR3aa: CASRGQNGYEQYF
CDR3nt: TGTGCCAGCCGGGGACAAAACGGGTACGAGCAGTACTTC

d_gene: .
v_gene: TRBV5-1
abundance: .
j_gene: TRBJ1-1
CDR3aa: CASSVESEGTEAFF
CDR3nt: TGCGCCAGCAGCGTGGAGTCGGAGGGCACTGAAGCTTTCTTT

d_gene: TRBD1
v_gene: TRBV20-1
abundance: few
j_gene: TRBJ2-3
CDR3aa: CSATPDREGDTQYF
CDR3nt: TGCAGTGCTACCCCAGACAGGGAAGGAGATACGCAGTATTTT

d_gene: .
v_gene: TRBV4-3
abundance: few
j_gene: TRBJ2-7
CDR3aa: CASSQDPSGEQYF
CDR3nt: TGCGCCAGCAGCCAAGATCCCTCGGGCGAGCAGTACTTC

d_gene: TRBD1
v_gene: TRBV10-2
abundance: .
j_gene: TRBJ2-7
CDR3aa: CASSEWGQGYEQYF
CDR3nt: TGCGCCAGCAGTGAGTGGGGACAGGGGTACGAGCAGTACTTC

d_gene: .
v_gene: TRBV5-1
abundance: many
j_gene: TRBJ2-5
CDR3aa: CASSLGNRETQYF
CDR3nt: TGCGCCAGCAGCTTGGGGAACAGGGAGACCCAGTACTTC

d_gene: .
v_gene: TRBV27
abundance: .
j_gene: TRBJ2-1
CDR3aa: CASSLLGGPYNEQFF
CDR3nt: TGTGCCAGCAGTTTATTAGGGGGTCCCTATAATGAGCAGTTCTTC

d_gene: .
v_gene: TRBV20-1
abundance: few
j_gene: TRBJ2-1
CDR3aa: CSARVYGLATYNEQFF
CDR3nt: TGCAGTGCTAGAGTATATGGGCTAGCCACCTACAATGAGCAGTTCTTC

d_gene: .
v_gene: TRBV7-9
abundance: .
j_gene: TRBJ2-2
CDR3aa: CASSSATYTGELFF
CDR3nt: TGTGCCAGCAGCTCGGCCACCTACACCGGGGAGCTGTTTTTT

d_gene: TRBD2
v_gene: TRBV6-2/TRBV6-3
abundance: many
j_gene: TRBJ2-7
CDR3aa: CASSSLEREGYEQYF
CDR3nt: TGTGCCAGCAGTTCGTTGGAACGGGAGGGTTACGAGCAGTACTTC

d_gene: TRBD2
v_gene: TRBV6-2/TRBV6-3
abundance: few
j_gene: TRBJ2-3
CDR3aa: CASSWTSGTSTDTQYF
CDR3nt: TGTGCCAGCAGTTGGACTAGCGGAACTAGCACAGATACGCAGTATTTT

d_gene: TRBD2
v_gene: TRBV12-3/TRBV12-4
abundance: few
j_gene: TRBJ2-7
CDR3aa: CASSLANGGRSYEQYF
CDR3nt: TGTGCCAGCAGTTTAGCCAACGGGGGGAGGTCCTACGAGCAGTACTTC

d_gene: TRBD2
v_gene: TRBV11-2
abundance: .
j_gene: TRBJ2-7
CDR3aa: CASSLGRMGLADYSYEQYF
CDR3nt: TGTGCCAGCAGCTTAGGCCGGATGGGGCTAGCGGACTACTCCTACGAGCAGTACTTC

d_gene: TRBD2
v_gene: TRBV7-2
abundance: few
j_gene: TRBJ2-3
CDR3aa: CASSSPASGRKTDTQYF
CDR3nt: TGTGCCAGCAGCTCCCCAGCTAGCGGACGAAAAACAGATACGCAGTATTTT

d_gene: TRBD2
v_gene: TRBV27
abundance: few
j_gene: TRBJ2-7
CDR3aa: CASSGTAGGRVEQYF
CDR3nt: TGTGCCAGCAGCGGCACAGCGGGAGGGCGAGTCGAGCAGTACTTC

d_gene: .
v_gene: TRBV25-1
abundance: many
j_gene: TRBJ2-2
CDR3aa: CASSATNTGELFF
CDR3nt: TGTGCCAGCAGTGCCACGAACACCGGGGAGCTGTTTTTT

d_gene: TRBD1
v_gene: TRBV7-8
abundance: few
j_gene: TRBJ2-1
CDR3aa: CASSAGTGANNEQFF
CDR3nt: TGTGCCAGCAGCGCAGGGACAGGGGCGAACAATGAGCAGTTCTTC

d_gene: .
v_gene: TRBV7-2
abundance: few
j_gene: TRBJ2-2
CDR3aa: CASSLGQVTGELFF
CDR3nt: TGTGCCAGCAGCTTAGGCCAGGTCACCGGGGAGCTGTTTTTT

d_gene: TRBD1
v_gene: TRBV20-1
abundance: .
j_gene: TRBJ1-1
CDR3aa: CSARDVAGGLTEAFF
CDR3nt: TGCAGTGCTAGAGATGTGGCAGGGGGTCTCACTGAAGCTTTCTTT

d_gene: .
v_gene: TRBV7-2
abundance: few
j_gene: TRBJ2-5
CDR3aa: CASSWEWGDQYF
CDR3nt: TGTGCCAGCAGTTGGGAGTGGGGTGACCAGTACTTC

d_gene: .
v_gene: TRBV12-3/TRBV12-4
abundance: .
j_gene: TRBJ1-1
CDR3aa: CASSLTADTEAFF
CDR3nt: TGTGCCAGCAGTCTAACTGCGGACACTGAAGCTTTCTTT

d_gene: .
v_gene: TRBV5-5
abundance: .
j_gene: TRBJ2-4
CDR3aa: CASSLGTGEENIQYF
CDR3nt: TGTGCCAGCAGCTTGGGGACGGGAGAAGAAAACATTCAGTACTTC

d_gene: TRBD2
v_gene: TRBV5-1
abundance: few
j_gene: TRBJ2-1
CDR3aa: CASSPSLPAGVRREHNEQFF
CDR3nt: TGCGCCAGCAGCCCCTCTTTGCCAGCGGGAGTTAGGAGGGAACACAATGAGCAGTTCTTC

d_gene: .
v_gene: TRBV20-1
abundance: .
j_gene: TRBJ2-6
CDR3aa: CSALRSGANVLTF
CDR3nt: TGCAGTGCCCTGCGGTCTGGGGCCAACGTCCTGACTTTC

d_gene: TRBD2
v_gene: TRBV2
abundance: .
j_gene: TRBJ2-1
CDR3aa: CASSEVVVSGKKSSSYNEQFF
CDR3nt: TGTGCCAGCAGTGAAGTAGTGGTTAGCGGGAAGAAATCAAGCTCCTACAATGAGCAGTTCTTC

d_gene: TRBD1
v_gene: TRBV20-1
abundance: .
j_gene: TRBJ1-1
CDR3aa: CSAPDRDKLSFF
CDR3nt: TGCAGTGCTCCGGACAGGGACAAGTTATCTTTCTTT

d_gene: TRBD2
v_gene: TRBV20-1
abundance: .
j_gene: TRBJ2-1
CDR3aa: CSATSGGIPYNEQFF
CDR3nt: TGCAGTGCTACTAGCGGGGGGATCCCCTACAATGAGCAGTTCTTC

d_gene: .
v_gene: TRBV28
abundance: few
j_gene: TRBJ2-7
CDR3aa: CASSPDTGVLEQYF
CDR3nt: TGTGCCAGCAGTCCAGATACGGGCGTTCTCGAGCAGTACTTC

d_gene: TRBD1
v_gene: TRBV5-1
abundance: .
j_gene: TRBJ2-4
CDR3aa: CASRGTGLAKNIQYF
CDR3nt: TGCGCCAGCAGGGGGACAGGTTTAGCCAAAAACATTCAGTACTTC

d_gene: .
v_gene: TRBV29-1
abundance: .
j_gene: TRBJ2-3
CDR3aa: CSVGVGQSTDTQYF
CDR3nt: TGCAGCGTTGGGGTGGGACAAAGCACAGATACGCAGTATTTT

d_gene: .
v_gene: TRBV20-1
abundance: .
j_gene: TRBJ2-2
CDR3aa: CSARDRTFSHNTGELFF
CDR3nt: TGCAGTGCTAGAGATCGGACATTCAGCCATAACACCGGGGAGCTGTTTTTT

d_gene: .
v_gene: TRBV14
abundance: few
j_gene: TRBJ2-7
CDR3aa: CASSHGVWNYEQYF
CDR3nt: TGTGCCAGCAGCCACGGCGTATGGAACTACGAGCAGTACTTC

d_gene: TRBD1
v_gene: TRBV20-1
abundance: few
j_gene: TRBJ2-4
CDR3aa: CSARKTGLIQYF
CDR3nt: TGCAGTGCTAGGAAGACAGGGCTCATTCAGTACTTC

d_gene: TRBD1
v_gene: TRBV7-2
abundance: few
j_gene: TRBJ2-4
CDR3aa: CASSSGTARGIQYF
CDR3nt: TGTGCCAGCAGCTCCGGGACAGCCAGGGGCATTCAGTACTTC

d_gene: TRBD2
v_gene: TRBV12-3/TRBV12-4
abundance: .
j_gene: TRBJ2-3
CDR3aa: CASSSLAGGAGTDTQYF
CDR3nt: TGTGCCAGCAGTTCACTAGCGGGGGGAGCCGGCACAGATACGCAGTATTTT